This TCR beta chain was captured in a study of T cell responses to AZD1222 COVID-19 vaccine. Broader study findings: Reportedly, nearly half of unique spike TCRs recognized epitopes outside B.1.351/B.1.1.7 mutations.

The V gene's germline CDR1 is KGHSH and CDR2 LQKENI. The CDR3 contains 14 residues. The ends were cut back, 2 bases at V and 3 bases at J, with 10 bases in the middle. On this clone: Its antigen is undetermined.

Sequenced by immunoSEQ multiplex PCR; TCRdb stores in-frame clones only, minus some. The sample includes approximately 120,000 clones, 90% of them seen just once. The sample was peripheral blood, taken on day 0 of MenACWY control vaccination. This chain joins TRBV18 and TRBJ1-1; D is perhaps TRBD1 (5 bases). This TCR was sampled from an adult in good health. CDR3 DNA: TGTGCCAGCTCACCAAAGGGAGGGGACACTGAAGCTTTCTTT. It codes for CASSPKGGDTEAFF.